This T cell receptor beta chain was recovered during a study of OX40 agonist ivuxolimab in advanced cancers. With respect to the entire study: Ivuxolimab was an agonistic, fully human IgG2 monoclonal antibody directed against OX40 (CD134), a costimulatory receptor. Of the approximately 50 dose-escalation patients, hepatocellular carcinoma was present in around 20, melanoma in approximately 15, renal cell carcinoma in 9 and head and neck cancer in 9. Intravenous ivuxolimab was administered to patients every 2 weeks at six dose levels: 0.01, 0.1, 0.3, 1.5, 3 and 10 mg/kg. In the dose-escalation cohort, around four fifths of patients were male, and the mean age was approximately 55 years, with a range of roughly 20 to 80. Partial responses occurred in three dose-escalation patients: two with cutaneous melanoma and one with hepatocellular carcinoma. Patients were allowed to have had prior anti-PD-1, anti-PD-L1 or anti-CTLA-4 therapy, and approximately 40% of the dose-escalation patients had been treated with checkpoint inhibitors. Peripheral TCRbeta sequencing was intended to test whether TCR sequence diversity was altered and clonal T-cell expansion was caused by ivuxolimab. The monotherapy dose-escalation portion (N of about 57 patients) of the phase I ivuxolimab trial is reported in the paper.

Patients with a history of autoimmune disease or receiving systemic immunosuppression were excluded from the trial. Peripheral blood for TCR sequencing was collected from all dose cohorts at baseline, on cycle 4 day 1, and on cycle 7 day 1. The samples were taken from a phase I, first-in-human, multicenter, open-label dose-escalation trial of ivuxolimab. Adults with locally advanced or metastatic head and neck squamous cell, hepatocellular, melanoma or renal cell carcinoma were enrolled in the trial. Before TCR sequencing, CD4+ and CD8+ T cells were separately sorted from peripheral blood. Remarks on this clone: Its recognized antigen is unknown. Qualities for individual bases were not recorded, and no much larger clone is one base off.

To sequence the TCRbeta CDR3 region, genomic DNA was isolated from the sorted cells. The immunoSEQ Assay was used to sequence the TCRbeta CDR3 regions. Drawn from immuneACCESS, this table holds only the in-frame rearrangements with V and J called that TCRdb kept. Clones are partly lost; checked studies trace under half to an unresolved V gene and leave the rest unexplained. The sample records some 83,000 clones, about 89% of which are singletons. The top ten clones comprise 8.4% of the sample. Overall study outcomes, separate from this receptor: Clonal expansion of both CD4+ and CD8+ blood T cells was observed from baseline to week 6 at doses 0.1 to 3.0 mg/kg. Low levels of normalized T-cell clonal expansion were also seen in some patients who did not respond. After ivuxolimab, more expanded clones were found on average in CD8+ T cells than in CD4+ T cells. The antigen specificity of the peripheral T cells that underwent clonal expansion was not determined. In the 0.1-3.0 mg/kg groups, partial responders had among the lowest normalized peripheral clonal expansion, particularly in CD8+ T cells.

The TCR was taken from an adult with an advanced solid tumor such as melanoma, head and neck, liver or kidney cancer. Here the sequenced sample was CD4+ or CD8+ T cells sorted from blood, taken in a trial of the OX40 agonist ivuxolimab.

The base sequence is TGTGCCAGCAGTTCCCGGGACAGGGGGGTCACTGAAGCTTTCTTT. It specifies CASSSRDRGVTEAFF. The rearrangement joined TRBV27 to TRBJ1-1; 11 central nucleotides agree with TRBD1. The CDR3 covers 15 residues, taking in both the cysteine and the phenylalanine. Only the CDR3 portion is preserved as DNA: 45 bases, with reading frame beginning at the first base. The germline V gene (reference sequence) supplies CDR1 MNHEY and CDR2 SMNVEV. The germline V and J ends show losses of 4 bases and 4 bases respectively, and no gene match explains 5 bases of the junction.